Here is one T cell receptor beta chain with its context. Profiled with immunoSEQ multiplex PCR; TCRdb holds only in-frame clones, not every one. Of 95,000 to 150,000 clones listed, approximately 92% are singletons. The sample belongs to a study of T cell responses to AZD1222 COVID-19 vaccine. This CDR3 is built from 14 residues. The V end lost 0 bases, the J end lost 7 bases, and 13 bases lay between the germline ends. Looked up from germline, CDR1 is LGHDT and CDR2 is YNNKEL (reference sequence). Source: peripheral blood, taken on day 0 of AZD1222 vaccination. The rearrangement uses TRBV3-1 (or the pseudogene TRBV3-2) and TRBJ2-7, with D uncertain. This clonotype originated in an adult in good health. CDR3 residues: CASSQEVWSWEQYF. CDR3 coding DNA: TGTGCCAGCAGCCAAGAGGTGTGGAGCTGGGAGCAGTACTTC.